The 5 T cell receptor beta chains reported below all come from one sample, sequenced in a study of shared clonotypes between healthy human individuals. Sequencing used immunoSEQ multiplex PCR; TCRdb keeps in-frame clones, though not all of them. The sample yields about a million clones, about 72% seen once. Specimen: memory CD4+ T cells from PBMCs. Subset described: CD45RA-negative fraction. The receptors derive from a man younger than 35 in good health. Some clones in this sample may be carry-over from other donors' samples.

In this sample, this clone turned up once. The chain couples TRBV10-1 to TRBJ1-1, with D possibly TRBD1 on 6 matching bases. Looked up from germline, CDR1 is WNHNN and CDR2 is SYGVQD (reference sequence). There are 18 residues in the CDR3. Trimming took 4 bases from V and 3 from J, leaving 24 bases between them. The CDR3: CASSGAGGYLRADTEAFF. The CDR3 DNA is TGCGCCAGCAGTGGAGCCGGGGGCTACCTTAGGGCGGACACTGAAGCTTTCTTT.

As for this clone: In the same sample, other DNA sequences code for this CDR3. The rearrangement links TRBV7-2 to TRBJ1-5; D uncertain. The ends were cut back, 4 bases at V and 5 bases at J, with 6 bases in the middle. Germline V CDR1 and CDR2: SGHTA, FQGNSA. The CDR3 loop spans 12 amino acids. The CDR3 DNA is TGTGCCAGCAGCTCTTTATATCAGCCCCAGCATTTT. Protein sequence: CASSSLYQPQHF.

The chain is built from TRBV28 and TRBJ2-5, with 7 positions matching TRBD1. With 5 bases clipped from V and 4 bases from J, the junction kept 7 bases outside the gene matches. The CDR3 is 14 amino acids. Per the germline V gene, CDR1 is MDHEN and CDR2 is SYDVKM. CDR3 sequence reads: CASSIRQGAETQYF. CDR3 nucleotides: TGTGCCAGCAGTATAAGACAGGGCGCAGAGACCCAGTACTTC. Using reference TRBV28 and TRBJ2-5 for the parts outside the CDR3, the full variable domain is DVKVTQSSRYLVKRTGEKVFLECVQDMDHENMFWYRQDPGLGLRLIYFSYDVKMKEKGDIPEGYSVSREKKERFSLILESASTNQTSMYLCASSIRQGAETQYFGPGTRLLVL.

This clone was observed once. The chain employs TRBV11-2 and TRBJ2-7, with D possibly being TRBD1 (6 bases). The CDR3 has 13 amino acids. Germline values: CDR1 SGHAT, CDR2 FQNNGV. Trimming took off 7 bases at V and 1 base at J, with 11 bases between the two ends. The CDR3 spells CASNRQDSYEQYF. For the CDR3, the DNA is TGTGCCAGCAACCGACAGGATTCCTACGAGCAGTACTTC.

This chain joins TRBV5-1 and TRBJ2-5; D may be TRBD1 (6 bases). Per germline, CDR1 SGHRS and CDR2 YFSETQ. The V end was cut by 3 bases, the J end by 4 bases, with 25 bases between. The CDR3 is made up of 18 amino acids. This CDR3 is CASSYRAPGGGRGETQYF. The CDR3 DNA is TGCGCCAGCAGCTACCGGGCCCCTGGTGGGGGCCGAGGAGAGACCCAGTACTTC.